This TCR beta chain emerged from a study of cytomegalovirus exposure and HLA in healthy donors. Study in general: In a later analysis, the 120 or so validation repertoires were reported to have used the same platform as the 600 to 800 first-cohort repertoires.

V lost 6 bases to trimming and J lost 2 bases; unmatched junction nucleotides: 2. The CDR3 sequence is 14 residues long. Per the germline V gene, CDR1 is LNHDA and CDR2 is SQIVND (reference sequence). This clone was observed a few times. Measured with immunoSEQ multiplex PCR; TCRdb has only the in-frame clones, and not every one. The data contain about 330,000 clones, about nine tenths of them singletons. The chain employs TRBV19 and TRBJ1-2, with 11 bases that match TRBD1. Sequences were obtained from PBMCs. The receptor was isolated from a woman aged 25 to 45 in good health and CMV-seropositive. Here the CDR3 reads CASRRTGGNYGYTF. The CDR3 coding sequence is TGTGCCAGTAGAAGGACAGGGGGCAACTATGGCTACACCTTC. Combining the CDR3 with reference TRBV19 and TRBJ1-2 gives the whole variable domain DGGITQSPKYLFRKEGQNVTLSCEQNLNHDAMYWYRQDPGQGLRLIYYSQIVNDFQKGDIAEGYSVSREKKESFPLTVTSAQKNPTAFYLCASRRTGGNYGYTFGSGTRLTVV.